This entry lists 18 T cell receptor beta chains sequenced from one sample in a study of Ad26.COV2.S vaccination and SARS-CoV-2 variants. The treatment here: some 20 received Ad26.COV2.S at low or high dose, single or two shots; roughly five received placebo; per-sample allocation not given. Specimens were obtained on day 63 following the first vaccine or placebo injection. Assay used: immunoSEQ multiplex PCR; TCRdb lists only in-frame clones, some missing. The sample yields hundreds of thousands of clones, roughly 81% seen once. Sequences were derived from peripheral blood, sampled in a trial of Ad26.COV2.S vaccine versus placebo. These receptors all come from a person aged 18 to 59 who received the Ad26.COV2.S COVID-19 vaccine or a placebo.

CDR3 residues: CASSLAGNYGYTF. The CDR3 DNA is TGTGCCAGCAGTTTGGCAGGGAACTATGGCTACACCTTC. The rearrangement uses TRBV28 and TRBJ1-2; maybe TRBD1 (5 bases). CDR3 length: 13 residues. Trimming shortened V by 3 bases and J by 2 bases, and 7 bases separated the two germline ends. Germline V gene sequence: CDR1 MDHEN, CDR2 SYDVKM.

V usage is TRBV4-3 and J usage is TRBJ2-5, with D unresolved. V was clipped by 0 bases and J by 3 bases, with 8 bases between them. Germline CDR1 is LGHNA and CDR2 is YSLEER. The CDR3 spans 14 residues. The DNA of the CDR3 is TGCGCCAGCAGCCAAGAAATAACCGAAGAGACCCAGTACTTC. This sequence encodes CASSQEITEETQYF.

CDR3 in amino acids: CASSPEDWYQETQYF. CDR3 DNA sequence: TGTGCCAGCTCACCCGAGGACTGGTACCAAGAGACCCAGTACTTC. J is TRBJ2-5 and V is TRBV18, with D maybe TRBD2 (5 bases). Germline V gene sequence: CDR1 KGHSH, CDR2 LQKENI. CDR3 length equals 15 residues. Trimming took off 3 bases at V and 0 bases at J, with 11 bases between the two ends.

The rearrangement uses TRBV6-2 or TRBV6-3 and TRBJ1-1; unclear D gene. Per germline, CDR1 MNHEY and CDR2 SVGEGT. Trimming left V 2 bases short and J 8 bases short, with 9 bases between. This CDR3 is 12 amino acids long. CDR3 loop: CASSYNVGEAFF. The CDR3 nucleotides are TGTGCCAGCAGTTACAATGTGGGGGAAGCTTTCTTT.

The chain joins TRBV5-1 to TRBJ1-3; D remains unclear. This CDR3 region has 15 residues. V shed 0 bases and J shed 3 bases, with 10 bases lying between them. Germline assignment: CDR1 SGHRS and CDR2 YFSETQ. In DNA, the CDR3 is TGCGCCAGCAGCTTGGGGGAGAAGTTTGGAAACACCATATATTTT. As protein: CASSLGEKFGNTIYF.

This chain uses TRBV6-6 with TRBJ1-4; 8 bases map to TRBD1. The CDR3 is made up of 13 amino acids. Germline CDR1 reads MNHNY; CDR2 reads SVGAGI (reference sequence). V lost 6 bases and J lost 8; bases outside the gene matches: 5. This CDR3 is CASRDRGWEKLFF. CDR3 bases: TGTGCCAGCAGAGACAGGGGTTGGGAAAAACTGTTTTTT.

The chain joins TRBV14 to TRBJ1-2; D is undetermined. The CDR3 is 12 amino acids. Germline loops: CDR1 SGHDN, CDR2 FVKESK. Trimming shortened V by 2 bases and J by 4 bases, and 5 bases separated the two germline ends. The CDR3 sequence: CASSQIPYGYTF. The CDR3 DNA reads as TGTGCCAGCAGCCAAATCCCCTATGGCTACACCTTC.

The rearrangement joins TRBV3-1 (or the pseudogene TRBV3-2) to TRBJ2-7; 15 nucleotides align to TRBD2. V lost 0 bases to trimming and J lost 3 bases; unmatched junction nucleotides: 6. Germline V gene lookup returns CDR1 LGHDT and CDR2 YNNKEL (reference sequence). The CDR3 is 18 amino acids. The CDR3 is CASSQEEGLAGGRYEQYF. The DNA of the CDR3 is TGTGCCAGCAGCCAAGAAGAAGGACTAGCGGGAGGGCGCTACGAGCAGTACTTC.

This chain connects TRBV6-1 to TRBJ2-2; TRBD2 agrees at 13 bases. The germline CDR1 and CDR2 sequences are MNHNS and SASEGT. J lost 5 bases, V lost 2 bases, and 8 bases had no gene match. The CDR3 extends over 18 amino acids. CDR3 region: CASSESGLAGPGTGELFF. The CDR3 nucleotides are TGTGCCAGCAGTGAATCGGGACTAGCGGGGCCGGGAACCGGGGAGCTGTTTTTT.

This chain links TRBV7-9 with TRBJ1-1; TRBD1 might be the D (6 bases). Germline V CDR1 and CDR2: SEHNR, FQNEAQ (reference sequence). This CDR3 spans 17 amino acids. V dropped 4 bases and J dropped 1 base, with 19 bases sitting between them. The CDR3 sequence: CASSSRTPGQTNTEAFF. The DNA of the CDR3 is TGTGCCAGCAGCTCGCGCACACCGGGACAAACGAACACTGAAGCTTTCTTT.

V usage is TRBV27 and J usage is TRBJ2-7; tentatively, D is TRBD1 or TRBD2 (5 bases each). Between the trimmed V and J ends, which lost 3 bases and 4 bases, there was a span of 10 bases. CDR1 and CDR2 (germline): MNHEY, SMNVEV (reference sequence). The CDR3 is 13 residues long. CDR3 bases: TGTGCCAGCAGTTTCCGGGGACGATACGAGCAGTACTTC. This translates into CASSFRGRYEQYF.

The chain is built from TRBV3-1 (or the pseudogene TRBV3-2) and TRBJ2-5; 7 bases match TRBD2. V shed 2 bases and J 4 bases; nucleotides not matched to a gene: 4. The length of the CDR3 is 14 residues. Germline loops: CDR1 LGHDT, CDR2 YNNKEL (reference sequence). The CDR3 nucleotides read TGTGCCAGCAGCCAATTTATAGCGGGAGAGACCCAGTACTTC. Translating gives CASSQFIAGETQYF.

This chain links TRBV19 with TRBJ2-1; 9 bases map to TRBD2. The CDR3 sequence is 15 residues long. With 3 bases clipped from V and 6 bases from J, the junction kept 6 bases outside the gene matches. Per the germline V gene, CDR1 is LNHDA and CDR2 is SQIVND (reference sequence). The CDR3 DNA follows: TGTGCCAGTAGTATTAACCCAGCGGGAGGCAATGAGCAGTTCTTC. Encoded protein: CASSINPAGGNEQFF.

J is TRBJ2-7 and V is TRBV6-6; no definite D call. Germline V gene sequence: CDR1 MNHNY, CDR2 SVGAGI (reference sequence). CDR3 length: 13 amino acids. V lost 0 bases and J 6 bases, leaving 9 bases between the germline ends. CDR3 sequence reads: CASSYSRAGEQYF. For the CDR3, the DNA is TGTGCCAGCAGTTACTCCCGGGCCGGCGAGCAGTACTTC.

V usage is TRBV11-3 and J usage is TRBJ2-1; TRBD1 matches 9 bases. The V segment lost 5 bases and the J segment 8 bases; nucleotides outside the gene matches: 10. Germline values: CDR1 SGHNT, CDR2 YENEEA. This CDR3 has 15 amino acids. This CDR3 reads CASSLQGAKGDEQFF. CDR3 nucleotide sequence: TGTGCCAGCAGCCTACAGGGGGCTAAGGGCGATGAGCAGTTCTTC.

The chain combines TRBV10-3 with TRBJ1-6; TRBD1 matches 8 bases. V lost 6 bases to trimming and J lost 5 bases; unmatched junction nucleotides: 12. The CDR3 runs 17 residues. CDR1 ENHRY and CDR2 SYGVKD come from the germline V gene. CDR3 residues: CAIRPHTGGSDNSPLHF. The DNA of the CDR3 is TGTGCCATCAGGCCCCATACAGGGGGATCGGATAATTCACCCCTCCACTTT.

The chain recombines TRBV4-2 with TRBJ2-1; TRBD1 might be the D (6 bases). Germline assignment: CDR1 LGHNA and CDR2 YNFKEQ. This CDR3 is 16 amino acids long. V gave up 0 bases and J gave up 3 bases, with 12 bases separating them. CDR3 coding DNA: TGTGCCAGCAGCCAAGAGAACAGGGCGGGCTACAATGAGCAGTTCTTC. Translating gives CASSQENRAGYNEQFF.

The rearrangement joins TRBV7-8 to TRBJ2-7; tentatively, D is TRBD1 (5 bases). Trimming left V 3 bases short and J 6 bases short, with 9 bases between. There are 12 residues in the CDR3. Germline V gene sequence: CDR1 SGHVS, CDR2 FQNEAQ. CDR3 sequence (DNA): TGTGCCAGCAGCTTTAGGGGATTCGAGCAGTACTTC. Its translation is CASSFRGFEQYF.